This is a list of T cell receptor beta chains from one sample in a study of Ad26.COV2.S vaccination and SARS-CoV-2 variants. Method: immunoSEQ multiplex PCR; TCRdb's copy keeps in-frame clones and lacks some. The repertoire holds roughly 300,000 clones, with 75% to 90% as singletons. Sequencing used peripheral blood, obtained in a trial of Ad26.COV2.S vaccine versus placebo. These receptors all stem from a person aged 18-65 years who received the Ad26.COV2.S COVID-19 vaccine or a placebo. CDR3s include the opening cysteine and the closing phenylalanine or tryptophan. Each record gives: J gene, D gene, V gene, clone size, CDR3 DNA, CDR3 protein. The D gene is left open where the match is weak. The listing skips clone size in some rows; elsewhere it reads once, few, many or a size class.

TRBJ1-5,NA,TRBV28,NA,TGTGCCAGCTGGGGGGCCTCGAGCAATCAGCCCCAGCATTTT,CASWGASSNQPQHF
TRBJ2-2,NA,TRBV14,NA,TGTGCCAGCAGCCAAAACCCCCCGCGTACCACCGGGGAGCTGTTTTTT,CASSQNPPRTTGELFF
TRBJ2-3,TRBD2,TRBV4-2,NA,TGTGCCAGCAGCCAAGGCCCTAGCGGGGGGTTAGATACGCAGTATTTT,CASSQGPSGGLDTQYF
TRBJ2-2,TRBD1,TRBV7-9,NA,TGTGCCAGCAGCGACAGGGCGGTCGGGGAGCTGTTTTTT,CASSDRAVGELFF
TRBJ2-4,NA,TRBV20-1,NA,TGCAGTGCGCGATACGCCCCTCAGTACTTC,CSARYAPQYF
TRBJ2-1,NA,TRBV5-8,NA,TGTGCCAGCAGCTTGAGGGATCTGCGGGGTCATGAGCAGTTCTTC,CASSLRDLRGHEQFF
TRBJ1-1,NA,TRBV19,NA,TGTGCCAGTAGTATGGCCGGAGGGAACACTGAAGCTTTCTTT,CASSMAGGNTEAFF
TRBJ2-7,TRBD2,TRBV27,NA,TGTGCCAGCAGCCTCCGAACTAGCGGGAGGTTCGACGAGCAGTACTTC,CASSLRTSGRFDEQYF
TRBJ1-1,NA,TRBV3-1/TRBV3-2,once,TGTGCCAGCAGCCTAGAGAACACTGAAGCTTTCTTT,CASSLENTEAFF
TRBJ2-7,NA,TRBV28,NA,TGTGCCAGCAGTTTACGGGGAGGCTCCTACGAGCAGTACTTC,CASSLRGGSYEQYF